This T cell receptor beta chain was identified in a study of cytomegalovirus exposure and HLA in healthy donors. A note on this clone: The antigen is unknown.

The CDR3 consists of 15 residues. Trimming at V came to 4 bases and at J to 4 bases, leaving 10 bases not matched to a gene. Per germline, CDR1 SGDLS and CDR2 YYNGEE. PCR employed 60 Vbeta and 13 Jbeta primers. Profiled with immunoSEQ multiplex PCR; TCRdb holds only in-frame clones, not every one. The profile shows approximately 70,000 clones, roughly 81% of them singletons. Points from the study as a whole: Reported results showed that the classifier diagnosed cytomegalovirus status with high specificity and sensitivity. TCR beta chains numbering roughly 150 were designated cytomegalovirus-associated.

No record exists of this donor's CMV serostatus. Sequencing was done on a sample of PBMCs. The sequence was obtained from a human donor in good health. The chain joins TRBV9 to TRBJ2-7; 8 bases align to TRBD1. CDR3 sequence (DNA): TGTGCCAGCAGCCCCAGACAGGGGATGTTATACGAGCAGTACTTC. Amino acid sequence: CASSPRQGMLYEQYF.